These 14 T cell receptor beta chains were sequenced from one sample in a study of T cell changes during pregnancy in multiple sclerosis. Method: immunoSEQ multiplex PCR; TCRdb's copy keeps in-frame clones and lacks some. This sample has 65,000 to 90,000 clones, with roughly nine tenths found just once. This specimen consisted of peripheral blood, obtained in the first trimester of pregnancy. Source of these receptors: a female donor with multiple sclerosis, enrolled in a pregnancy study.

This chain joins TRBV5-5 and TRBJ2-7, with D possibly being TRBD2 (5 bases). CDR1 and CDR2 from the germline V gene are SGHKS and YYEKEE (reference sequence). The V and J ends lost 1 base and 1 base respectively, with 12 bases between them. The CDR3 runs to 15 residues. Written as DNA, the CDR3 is TGTGCCAGCAGCTTGTTAGCGATGAGGTCCTACGAGCAGTACTTC. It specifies CASSLLAMRSYEQYF.

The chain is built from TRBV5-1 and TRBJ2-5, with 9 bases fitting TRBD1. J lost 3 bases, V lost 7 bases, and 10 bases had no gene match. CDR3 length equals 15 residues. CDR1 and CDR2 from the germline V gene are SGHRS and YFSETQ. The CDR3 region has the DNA TGCGCCAGCGGCCGAGGCGACAGGGGGGAAGAGACCCAGTACTTC. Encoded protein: CASGRGDRGEETQYF.

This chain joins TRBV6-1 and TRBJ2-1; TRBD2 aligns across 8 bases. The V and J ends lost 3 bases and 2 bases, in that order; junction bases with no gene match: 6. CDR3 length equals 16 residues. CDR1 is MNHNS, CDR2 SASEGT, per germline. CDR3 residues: CASSEFSGNTYNEQFF. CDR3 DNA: TGTGCCAGCAGTGAGTTTAGCGGGAATACCTACAATGAGCAGTTCTTC.

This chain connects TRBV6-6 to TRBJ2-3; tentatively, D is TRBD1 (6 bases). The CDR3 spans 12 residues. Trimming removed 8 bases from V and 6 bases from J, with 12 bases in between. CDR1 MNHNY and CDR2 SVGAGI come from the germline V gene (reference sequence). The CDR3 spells CASGGQIDTQYF. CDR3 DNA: TGTGCCAGCGGAGGACAGATCGATACGCAGTATTTT.

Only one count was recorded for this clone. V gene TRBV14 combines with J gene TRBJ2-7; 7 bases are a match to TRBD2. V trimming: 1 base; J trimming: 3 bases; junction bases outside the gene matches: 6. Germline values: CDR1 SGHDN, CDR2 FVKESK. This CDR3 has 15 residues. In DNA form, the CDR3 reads TGTGCCAGCAGCCAAGTACTAGGGGAGGGCTACGAGCAGTACTTC. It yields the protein CASSQVLGEGYEQYF.

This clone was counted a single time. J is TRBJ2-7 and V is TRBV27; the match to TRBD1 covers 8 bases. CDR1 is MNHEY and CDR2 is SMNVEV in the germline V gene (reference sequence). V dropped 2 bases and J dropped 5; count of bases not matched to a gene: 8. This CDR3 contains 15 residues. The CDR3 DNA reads TGTGCCAGCAGTTTAGGTTATGGACAGGGTAACGAGCAGTACTTC. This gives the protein CASSLGYGQGNEQYF.

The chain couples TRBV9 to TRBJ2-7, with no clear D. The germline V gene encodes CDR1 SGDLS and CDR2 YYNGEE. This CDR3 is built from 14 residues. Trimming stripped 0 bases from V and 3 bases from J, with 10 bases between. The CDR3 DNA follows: TGTGCCAGCAGCGTAGGAACGTCGGGCTACGAGCAGTACTTC. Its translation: CASSVGTSGYEQYF. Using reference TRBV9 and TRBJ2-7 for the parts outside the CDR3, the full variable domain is DSGVTQTPKHLITATGQRVTLRCSPRSGDLSVYWYQQSLDQGLQFLIQYYNGEERAKGNILERFSAQQFPDLHSELNLSSLELGDSALYFCASSVGTSGYEQYFGPGTRLTVT.

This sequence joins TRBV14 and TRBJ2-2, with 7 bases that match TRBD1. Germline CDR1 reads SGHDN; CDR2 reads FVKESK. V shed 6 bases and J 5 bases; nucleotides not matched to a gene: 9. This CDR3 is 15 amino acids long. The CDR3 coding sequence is TGTGCCAGCAGTTCACAGGGGACCCATACCGGGGAGCTGTTTTTT. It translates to CASSSQGTHTGELFF. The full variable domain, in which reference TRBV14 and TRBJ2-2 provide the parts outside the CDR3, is EAGVTQFPSHSVIEKGQTVTLRCDPISGHDNLYWYRRVMGKEIKFLLHFVKESKQDESGMPNNRFLAERTGGTYSTLKVQPAELEDSGVYFCASSSQGTHTGELFFGEGSRLTVL.

The CDR3 is CASDEEGARYGYTF. The CDR3 bases are TGTGCCAGCGACGAGGAAGGGGCTCGCTATGGCTACACCTTC. The genes are TRBV28 and TRBJ1-2; D is possibly TRBD1 (5 bases). V lost 8 bases to trimming and J lost 4 bases, with 17 bases between them. CDR3 length: 14 residues. The germline V gene has CDR1 MDHEN and CDR2 SYDVKM.

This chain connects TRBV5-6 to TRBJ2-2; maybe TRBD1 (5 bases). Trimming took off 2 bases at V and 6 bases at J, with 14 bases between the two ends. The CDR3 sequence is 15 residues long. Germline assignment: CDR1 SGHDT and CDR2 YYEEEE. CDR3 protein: CASSLDSSSAGELFF. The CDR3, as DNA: TGTGCCAGCAGCTTAGACAGTTCTTCCGCCGGGGAGCTGTTTTTT.

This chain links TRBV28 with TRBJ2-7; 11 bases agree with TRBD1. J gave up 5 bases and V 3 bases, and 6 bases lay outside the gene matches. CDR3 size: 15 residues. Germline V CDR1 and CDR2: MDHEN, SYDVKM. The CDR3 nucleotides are TGTGCCAGCAGTTTGTGGGGACAGGGGGAGGACGAGCAGTACTTC. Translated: CASSLWGQGEDEQYF.

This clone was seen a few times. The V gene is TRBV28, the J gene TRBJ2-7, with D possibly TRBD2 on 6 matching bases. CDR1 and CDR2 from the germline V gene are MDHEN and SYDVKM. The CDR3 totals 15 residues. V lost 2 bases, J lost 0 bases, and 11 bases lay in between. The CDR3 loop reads CASSLPGDGSYEQYF. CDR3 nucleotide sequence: TGTGCCAGCAGTTTACCGGGGGATGGCTCCTACGAGCAGTACTTC.

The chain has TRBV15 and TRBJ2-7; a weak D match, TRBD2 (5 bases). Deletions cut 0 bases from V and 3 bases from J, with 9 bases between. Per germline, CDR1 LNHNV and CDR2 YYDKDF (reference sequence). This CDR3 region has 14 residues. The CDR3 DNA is TGTGCCACCAGCAGAGATCCCGGGAACTACGAGCAGTACTTC. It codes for CATSRDPGNYEQYF.

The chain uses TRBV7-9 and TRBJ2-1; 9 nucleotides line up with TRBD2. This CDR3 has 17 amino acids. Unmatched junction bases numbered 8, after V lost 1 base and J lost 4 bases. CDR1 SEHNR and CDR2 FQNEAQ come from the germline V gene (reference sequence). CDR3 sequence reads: CASSLGAGGQIYNEQFF. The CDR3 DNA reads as TGTGCCAGCAGCTTAGGGGCGGGAGGGCAAATATACAATGAGCAGTTCTTC. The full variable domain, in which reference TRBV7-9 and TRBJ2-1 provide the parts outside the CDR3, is DTGVSQNPRHKITKRGQNVTFRCDPISEHNRLYWYRQTLGQGPEFLTYFQNEAQLEKSRLLSDRFSAERPKGSFSTLEIQRTEQGDSAMYLCASSLGAGGQIYNEQFFGPGTRLTVL.